Sequencing of this T cell receptor (beta chain) was carried out in a study of T-cell memory formation after mild COVID-19. The germline V gene encodes CDR1 MGHRA and CDR2 YSYEKL. CDR3 length: 16 residues. V was clipped by 0 bases and J by 6 bases; unmatched bases: 8. TCRdb independently ran MiXCR on the 5' RACE reads; one entry per CDR3 protein. The sample yields about 470,000 distinct CDR3 sequences, approximately 25% seen once. This receptor was identified in an adult woman who had mild COVID-19 (a few samples of this study predate the infection). Cell type and time point are not known. The specimen was PBMCs or a T cell subset sorted from them (not recorded which). The chain recombines TRBV4-1 with TRBJ2-1; the match to TRBD2 covers 7 bases. The CDR3 sequence is CASSQDGASGANEQFF. DNA for the CDR3: TGCGCCAGCAGCCAAGACGGGGCTAGCGGAGCCAATGAGCAGTTCTTC.